These 32 T cell receptor beta chains originate from one sample sequenced in a study of blood T cell repertoires in COVID-19. Repertoires were generated with immunoSEQ multiplex PCR, while TCRdb's copy carries only in-frame clones and drops some. Of about 120,000 clones in the sample, over 80% are singletons; the top ten hold roughly 2.4%. The sequenced sample was peripheral blood. These receptors were collected from a young man with acute or convalescent COVID-19.

The chain is built from TRBV3-1 (or the pseudogene TRBV3-2) and TRBJ2-1; D might be TRBD1 (5 bases). The ends were cut back, 5 bases at V and 1 base at J, with 12 bases in the middle. Germline V gene sequence: CDR1 LGHDT, CDR2 YNNKEL (reference sequence). CDR3 size: 15 residues. The CDR3 coding sequence is TGTGCCAGCAGCTCTCAGCAGGGTTCCTACAATGAGCAGTTCTTC. Its protein product is CASSSQQGSYNEQFF.

The V call is TRBV2, the J call TRBJ2-1; D is perhaps TRBD1 (5 bases). The CDR3 has 16 amino acids. Germline CDR1 and CDR2: SNHLY and FYNNEI. The germline V and J ends were trimmed by 6 bases and 6 bases, with 21 bases remaining between them. The CDR3 loop is CASRGRLGFPFNEQFF. Written as DNA, the CDR3 is TGTGCCAGCAGGGGGCGATTGGGATTTCCATTCAATGAGCAGTTCTTC.

The chain employs TRBV3-1 (or the pseudogene TRBV3-2) and TRBJ2-7; D is unresolved. Germline values: CDR1 LGHDT, CDR2 YNNKEL (reference sequence). Trimming removed 0 bases at V and 5 bases at J, with 8 bases between. CDR3 length: 13 residues. For the CDR3, the DNA is TGTGCCAGCAGCCAAGAAGAGCGAAACGAGCAGTACGTC. It is translated as CASSQEERNEQYV.

The rearrangement joins TRBV6-1 to TRBJ1-4; 12 bases align to TRBD1. With 3 bases clipped from V and 8 bases from J, the junction kept 4 bases outside the gene matches. The CDR3 spans 15 residues. Germline V gives CDR1 MNHNS, CDR2 SASEGT. CDR3 in amino acids: CASSDGTGGLEKLFF. CDR3 DNA: TGTGCCAGCAGTGACGGGACAGGGGGCCTCGAAAAACTGTTTTTT.

V is TRBV30 and J is TRBJ1-3; 9 bases map to TRBD1. This CDR3 contains 15 residues. The V and J ends lost 3 bases and 0 bases, in that order; junction bases with no gene match: 3. Germline lookup yields CDR1 GTSNPN and CDR2 SVGIG (reference sequence). The CDR3 nucleotides are TGTGCCTGGAGGGACAGGGGCGCCTCTGGAAACACCATATATTTT. Protein sequence: CAWRDRGASGNTIYF.

This chain joins TRBV7-9 and TRBJ2-1, with a possible D match to TRBD2 (5 bases). V lost 1 base and J lost 6, with 7 bases in between. Germline CDR1 reads SEHNR; CDR2 reads FQNEAQ (reference sequence). The CDR3 is made up of 13 amino acids. The CDR3 loop reads CASSLGLANEQFF. The DNA for the CDR3 is TGTGCCAGCAGCTTAGGGCTAGCCAATGAGCAGTTCTTC.

The CDR3: CASSQSTTSGVQETQYF. As DNA, the CDR3 is TGTGCCAGCAGCCAATCAACGACTAGCGGGGTTCAAGAGACCCAGTACTTC. V is TRBV3-1 (or the pseudogene TRBV3-2) and J is TRBJ2-5, with 11 positions matching TRBD2. This CDR3 spans 17 amino acids. After removal of 2 bases from V and 2 bases from J, the junction contained 7 bases not matched to a gene. Germline V gene lookup returns CDR1 LGHDT and CDR2 YNNKEL (reference sequence).

CDR3 loop: CASSQGYRALNTEAFF. The CDR3 DNA reads TGCGCCAGCAGCCAGGGGTACAGGGCCCTTAACACTGAAGCTTTCTTT. The V gene is TRBV4-3, the J gene TRBJ1-1, with D perhaps matching TRBD1 (6 bases). V was shortened by 3 bases and J by 2 bases, with 16 bases between the two germline ends. This CDR3 region has 16 residues. Germline lookup yields CDR1 LGHNA and CDR2 YSLEER.

This clone occurred once. The same CDR3 is also encoded by other DNA sequences in this sample. This rearrangement joins TRBV5-1 to TRBJ1-1; D is undetermined. The V and J ends lost 2 bases and 1 base respectively, with 6 bases between them. Germline V gene lookup returns CDR1 SGHRS and CDR2 YFSETQ. CDR3 length: 13 amino acids. The DNA of the CDR3 is TGCGCCAGCAGCTTACAAGAGAACACTGAAGCTTTCTTT. Protein: CASSLQENTEAFF.

The rearrangement joins TRBV13 to TRBJ1-1; 9 bases agree with TRBD1. The V gene's germline CDR1 is PRHDT and CDR2 FYEKMQ (reference sequence). This CDR3 contains 15 residues. Trimming cost V 4 bases and J 5 bases; bases outside gene matches: 8. The CDR3 nucleotides read TGTGCCAGCAGCTCACCACAGGGGGCGAGGACTGAAGCTTTCTTT. Residues: CASSSPQGARTEAFF. The whole variable domain, filled in from reference TRBV13 and TRBJ1-1, reads AAGVIQSPRHLIKEKRETATLKCYPIPRHDTVYWYQQGPGQDPQFLISFYEKMQSDKGSIPDRFSAQQFSDYHSELNMSSLELGDSALYFCASSSPQGARTEAFFGQGTRLTVV.

The rearrangement links TRBV7-8 to TRBJ2-2; TRBD1 is a possible D gene (6 bases). V dropped 3 bases and J dropped 0 bases, with 23 bases sitting between them. The V gene's germline CDR1 is SGHVS and CDR2 FQNEAQ. There are 20 residues in the CDR3. The CDR3 sequence is CASSFAPRNRAPSNTGELFF. The CDR3 region has the DNA TGTGCCAGCAGCTTTGCCCCCCGTAACAGGGCCCCCTCGAACACCGGGGAGCTGTTTTTT.

This chain connects TRBV18 to TRBJ2-3; 7 bases agree with TRBD2. This CDR3 spans 19 amino acids. Looked up from germline, CDR1 is KGHSH and CDR2 is LQKENI. The junction had 16 bases not matched to a gene; V was cut back by 1 base and J by 3 bases. The CDR3 is CASSPQGRTGLDVTDTQYF. CDR3 sequence (DNA): TGTGCCAGCTCACCACAGGGGAGGACTGGACTAGACGTTACAGATACGCAGTATTTT.

The chain uses TRBV30 and TRBJ2-1; 11 bases map to TRBD2. Germline V gene sequence: CDR1 GTSNPN, CDR2 SVGIG (reference sequence). This CDR3 is 17 amino acids long. V gave up 1 base and J gave up 7 bases; unmatched junction bases: 12. The CDR3 coding sequence is TGTGCCTGGAGTGACGGCCAAACTAGCGGGAGTGGGAATGAGCAGTTCTTC. Residues: CAWSDGQTSGSGNEQFF.

This clone appeared a few times. The chain carries TRBV5-1 and TRBJ1-2; maybe TRBD1 (5 bases). The V end was cut by 4 bases, the J end by 2 bases, with 9 bases between. This CDR3 comprises 13 residues. Germline CDR1 SGHRS, CDR2 YFSETQ. The CDR3 is CASSPDRNYGYTF. The CDR3 DNA is TGCGCCAGCAGCCCCGACAGAAACTATGGCTACACCTTC.

Regarding this clone: A single base separates this from a much larger clone, so it may be a read error. V and J are TRBV3-1 (or the pseudogene TRBV3-2) and TRBJ2-2; 7 bases map to TRBD1. The V and J ends lost 1 base and 1 base, in that order; junction bases with no gene match: 0. The length of the CDR3 is 15 residues. Germline V gene data show CDR1 as LGHDT and CDR2 as YNNKEL (reference sequence). The CDR3 region is CASSQGTGNTGELFF. CDR3 DNA: TGTGCCAGCAGCCAAGGGACAGGGAACACCGGGGAGCTGTTTTTT.

The chain links TRBV29-1 to TRBJ1-1, with 8 bases aligning to TRBD1. CDR3 length: 13 residues. The germline gives CDR1 SQVTM, CDR2 ANQGSEA. The trim removed 6 bases at V and 4 bases at J, leaving 7 bases unmatched. For the CDR3, the DNA is TGCAGCGTAATACAGGGGGGCGGCACTGAAGCTTTCTTT. Protein: CSVIQGGGTEAFF.

The chain joins TRBV15 to TRBJ2-3; tentatively, D is TRBD1 (5 bases). CDR1 is LNHNV and CDR2 is YYDKDF in the germline V gene (reference sequence). The CDR3 has 15 amino acids. Trimming removed 3 bases at V and 0 bases at J, with 10 bases between. Here the CDR3 DNA reads TGTGCCACCAGCAGTGGTAGGGGAAGCACAGATACGCAGTATTTT. Translating gives CATSSGRGSTDTQYF.

The chain joins TRBV4-1 to TRBJ2-5, with TRBD2 identical over 10 bases. The germline V gene has CDR1 MGHRA and CDR2 YSYEKL. The CDR3 has 14 amino acids. Trimming cost V 4 bases and J 5 bases; bases outside gene matches: 4. CDR3 sequence (DNA): TGCGCCAGCAGCCGGGTTAGCGGGGGGGAGACCCAGTACTTC. Translation gives CASSRVSGGETQYF.

The chain carries TRBV24-1 and TRBJ2-2, with D perhaps TRBD2 (5 bases). Germline CDR1 and CDR2: KGHDR and SFDVKD. Between the trimmed V and J ends, which lost 9 bases and 1 base, there was a span of 5 bases. The CDR3 consists of 12 residues. This chain's CDR3 is CATRGNTGELFF. The CDR3 region has the DNA TGTGCCACCCGGGGGAACACCGGGGAGCTGTTTTTT.

V usage is TRBV2 and J usage is TRBJ2-1, with 10 bases identical to TRBD2. V shed 0 bases and J 7 bases; nucleotides not matched to a gene: 6. The CDR3 runs 16 residues. CDR1 is SNHLY, CDR2 FYNNEI, per germline. Written as DNA, the CDR3 is TGTGCCAGCAGTGAAGCTGGGCTAGCGGGAGCGAATGAGCAGTTCTTC. Its protein is CASSEAGLAGANEQFF.

The chain is built from TRBV5-6 and TRBJ2-3; 14 bases align to TRBD2. The length of the CDR3 is 16 residues. V was pared by 3 bases and J by 3 bases, with 3 bases of the junction left unmatched. Germline V gene sequence: CDR1 SGHDT, CDR2 YYEEEE. CDR3: CASSYGLAGGTDTQYF. The CDR3 bases are TGTGCCAGCAGCTATGGACTAGCGGGAGGAACAGATACGCAGTATTTT.

The rearrangement joins TRBV4-3 to TRBJ1-4; D is uncertain. CDR3 length equals 14 residues. Per germline, CDR1 LGHNA and CDR2 YSLEER. Trimming cost V 1 base and J 3 bases, with 6 bases left between them. The CDR3 coding sequence is TGCGCCAGCAGCCAAGCCACGGCTAATGAAAAACTGTTTTTT. It is translated as CASSQATANEKLFF.

The J gene is TRBJ1-1, the V gene TRBV6-5, with D perhaps matching TRBD1 (5 bases). CDR3 length equals 13 residues. Per germline, CDR1 MNHEY and CDR2 SVGAGI. The V end lost 6 bases, the J end lost 6 bases, and 14 bases lay between the germline ends. CDR3 amino acids: CASRSGAVAEAFF. CDR3 bases: TGTGCCAGCAGAAGCGGGGCGGTGGCTGAAGCTTTCTTT.

This chain joins TRBV11-2 and TRBJ1-1; D gene ambiguous. There are 14 residues in the CDR3. The germline V and J ends were trimmed by 0 bases and 1 base, with 6 bases remaining between them. Germline V gene data show CDR1 as SGHAT and CDR2 as FQNNGV. This CDR3 reads CASSLDLGNTEAFF. CDR3 sequence (DNA): TGTGCCAGCAGCTTAGATCTAGGGAACACTGAAGCTTTCTTT.

V is TRBV3-1 (or the pseudogene TRBV3-2) and J is TRBJ2-5, with a tentative D call TRBD2 (5 bases). Per germline, CDR1 LGHDT and CDR2 YNNKEL (reference sequence). This CDR3 is 13 amino acids long. V was trimmed by 3 bases and J by 2 bases, leaving 7 bases between them. Here the CDR3 reads CASSQKRQETQYF. Here the CDR3 DNA reads TGTGCCAGCAGCCAGAAGCGGCAAGAGACCCAGTACTTC.

CDR3 protein: CASSLFPRGDTGELFF. CDR3 DNA: TGTGCCAGCAGCTTATTTCCAAGGGGCGACACCGGGGAGCTGTTTTTT. The chain has TRBV7-3 and TRBJ2-2, with D possibly being TRBD1 (5 bases). The germline CDR1 and CDR2 sequences are SGHTA and FQGTGA. The CDR3 spans 16 residues. Trimming left V 2 bases short and J 3 bases short, with 13 bases between.

In its sample, this clone was seen once. This chain connects TRBV4-3 to TRBJ2-3; D perhaps matches TRBD2 (7 bases). CDR3 length: 16 amino acids. The germline CDR1 and CDR2 sequences are LGHNA and YSLEER. Trimming cost V 0 bases and J 7 bases, with 17 bases left between them. CDR3 sequence reads: CASSQDERGGPHTQYF. The CDR3 coding sequence is TGCGCCAGCAGCCAAGATGAGAGGGGGGGCCCGCATACGCAGTATTTT.

The rearrangement links TRBV7-2 to TRBJ1-2; no clear D gene. The V gene lost 2 bases and the J gene lost 5 bases, with 18 bases spanning the gap. This CDR3 comprises 16 residues. Looked up from germline, CDR1 is SGHTA and CDR2 is FQGNSA. CDR3 DNA: TGTGCCAGCAGCTTAAATGCTAGGGCAGGAGGTTATGGCTACACCTTC. Translating it yields CASSLNARAGGYGYTF.

The V call is TRBV25-1, the J call TRBJ1-2; D not certain. CDR1 MGHDK and CDR2 SYGVNS come from the germline V gene. Between the trimmed V and J ends, which lost 0 bases and 4 bases, there was a span of 9 bases. The CDR3 spans 14 residues. The CDR3 DNA reads TGTGCCAGCAGTGAATACGCGGGTTCCTATGGCTACACCTTC. Translating it yields CASSEYAGSYGYTF.

In this sample, this clone turned up a few times. The chain uses TRBV19 and TRBJ2-5; 9 nucleotides agree with TRBD2. The CDR3 contains 15 residues. J was trimmed by 2 bases and V by 3 bases; bases with no gene match: 4. Germline V gene data show CDR1 as LNHDA and CDR2 as SQIVND (reference sequence). The CDR3 DNA sequence: TGTGCCAGTAGTATGGTTAGCGGGGGACAAGAGACCCAGTACTTC. Translation gives CASSMVSGGQETQYF.

The rearrangement links TRBV5-8 to TRBJ2-1, with TRBD2 identical over 8 bases. CDR1 and CDR2 from the germline V gene are SGHTS and YDEGEE. V shed 1 base and J 0 bases; nucleotides not matched to a gene: 9. This CDR3 comprises 18 residues. CDR3 region: CASSLFSGGPPSYNEQFF. CDR3 sequence (DNA): TGTGCCAGCAGCTTGTTTTCGGGAGGGCCCCCCTCCTACAATGAGCAGTTCTTC.

The chain joins TRBV7-9 to TRBJ1-1; 10 positions match TRBD1. V was pared by 0 bases and J by 3 bases, with 7 bases of the junction left unmatched. The germline V gene encodes CDR1 SEHNR and CDR2 FQNEAQ (reference sequence). The CDR3 is 17 residues long. CDR3: CASSLAGTGAGDTEAFF. The CDR3 coding sequence is TGTGCCAGCAGCTTAGCCGGGACAGGGGCGGGGGACACTGAAGCTTTCTTT.